A selection of T cell receptor beta chains follows, all from one sample in a study of blood T cell repertoires in COVID-19. Repertoires were generated with immunoSEQ multiplex PCR, while TCRdb's copy carries only in-frame clones and drops some. Among roughly 33,000 clones listed, about 87% were seen once. Specimen: peripheral blood. All receptors derive from an elderly man with active COVID-19. CDR3s include the opening cysteine and the closing phenylalanine or tryptophan. A D gene is named only where the DNA matches it firmly. Only part of the rows carry a size: once, few, many, or a class if the clone is expanded.

clone_size: NA; j_call: TRBJ2-7; v_call: TRBV14; d_call: NA; cdr3_aa: CASSQGNRAYEQYF; cdr3_nt: TGTGCCAGCAGCCAAGGTAACCGAGCCTACGAGCAGTACTTC
clone_size: NA; j_call: TRBJ2-5; v_call: TRBV4-1; d_call: NA; cdr3_aa: CASSRTEGETQYF; cdr3_nt: TGCGCCAGCAGCCGTACCGAGGGAGAGACCCAGTACTTC
clone_size: NA; j_call: TRBJ2-7; v_call: TRBV6-5; d_call: NA; cdr3_aa: CASKQGQFYEQYF; cdr3_nt: TGTGCCAGCAAACAAGGACAGTTCTACGAGCAGTACTTC
clone_size: NA; j_call: TRBJ2-3; v_call: TRBV9; d_call: NA; cdr3_aa: CASSATGTRTYDTQYF; cdr3_nt: TGTGCCAGCAGCGCAACAGGGACAAGAACCTATGATACGCAGTATTTT
clone_size: NA; j_call: TRBJ1-2; v_call: TRBV2; d_call: NA; cdr3_aa: CASSTKGRALNYGYTF; cdr3_nt: TGTGCCAGCAGCACCAAAGGCAGGGCGCTTAACTATGGCTACACCTTC
clone_size: NA; j_call: TRBJ2-3; v_call: TRBV28; d_call: TRBD2; cdr3_aa: CASSFSGASTDTQYF; cdr3_nt: TGTGCCAGCAGTTTTAGCGGGGCTAGCACAGATACGCAGTATTTT
clone_size: NA; j_call: TRBJ2-5; v_call: TRBV6-2/TRBV6-3; d_call: TRBD1; cdr3_aa: CASSPRDRGQQETQYF; cdr3_nt: TGTGCCAGCAGTCCCCGGGACAGGGGGCAACAAGAGACCCAGTACTTC
clone_size: NA; j_call: TRBJ2-5; v_call: TRBV30; d_call: TRBD2; cdr3_aa: CAWRLAGGGETQYF; cdr3_nt: TGTGCCTGGAGACTAGCGGGAGGAGGAGAGACCCAGTACTTC
clone_size: once; j_call: TRBJ2-3; v_call: TRBV28; d_call: NA; cdr3_aa: CASKSRGGATDTQYF; cdr3_nt: TGTGCCAGCAAGTCTAGGGGCGGGGCCACAGATACGCAGTATTTT
clone_size: NA; j_call: TRBJ1-2; v_call: TRBV20-1; d_call: NA; cdr3_aa: CVTTNYGYTF; cdr3_nt: TGCGTTACAACTAACTATGGCTACACCTTC
clone_size: NA; j_call: TRBJ2-7; v_call: TRBV7-9; d_call: TRBD1; cdr3_aa: CASSLAGTGHYEQYF; cdr3_nt: TGTGCCAGCAGCTTAGCCGGGACAGGGCACTACGAGCAGTACTTC
clone_size: NA; j_call: TRBJ2-7; v_call: TRBV7-2; d_call: NA; cdr3_aa: CASSLYPPTGVFGYEQYF; cdr3_nt: TGTGCCAGCAGCTTATACCCTCCTACGGGGGTTTTCGGCTACGAGCAGTACTTC
clone_size: few; j_call: TRBJ2-7; v_call: TRBV7-8; d_call: NA; cdr3_aa: CASSLAFRAEQYF; cdr3_nt: TGTGCCAGCAGCTTAGCGTTCAGGGCCGAGCAGTACTTC
clone_size: few; j_call: TRBJ2-7; v_call: TRBV5-1; d_call: NA; cdr3_aa: CASSLVQGGMSYEQYF; cdr3_nt: TGCGCCAGCAGCTTGGTACAGGGAGGGATGTCCTACGAGCAGTACTTC
clone_size: medium-sized; j_call: TRBJ1-2; v_call: TRBV7-8; d_call: NA; cdr3_aa: CASSFNSYGYTF; cdr3_nt: TGTGCCAGCAGCTTCAACAGCTATGGCTACACCTTC
clone_size: once; j_call: TRBJ2-1; v_call: TRBV28; d_call: TRBD1; cdr3_aa: CASSLPLQGAYNEQFF; cdr3_nt: TGTGCCAGCAGTTTACCCCTTCAGGGGGCGTACAATGAGCAGTTCTTC
clone_size: NA; j_call: TRBJ2-5; v_call: TRBV7-8; d_call: NA; cdr3_aa: CASSPPPGGPDF; cdr3_nt: TGTGCCAGCAGCCCCCCGCCCGGGGGGCCCGACTTC
clone_size: NA; j_call: TRBJ1-5; v_call: TRBV30; d_call: NA; cdr3_aa: CAWSVMGSGINQPQHF; cdr3_nt: TGTGCCTGGAGTGTGATGGGATCGGGGATAAATCAGCCCCAGCATTTT
clone_size: NA; j_call: TRBJ2-1; v_call: TRBV11-2; d_call: TRBD1; cdr3_aa: CASSLRPVSPGQGSNEQFF; cdr3_nt: TGTGCCAGCAGCCTTCGACCCGTAAGCCCGGGACAGGGGAGTAATGAGCAGTTCTTC
clone_size: NA; j_call: TRBJ2-1; v_call: TRBV28; d_call: NA; cdr3_aa: CASSAPGVLNEQFF; cdr3_nt: TGTGCCAGCAGTGCCCCGGGAGTACTAAATGAGCAGTTCTTC
clone_size: NA; j_call: TRBJ2-7; v_call: TRBV5-1; d_call: TRBD1; cdr3_aa: CASSATGNEQYF; cdr3_nt: TGCGCCAGCAGCGCGACAGGGAACGAGCAGTACTTC
clone_size: NA; j_call: TRBJ2-3; v_call: TRBV18; d_call: NA; cdr3_aa: CASSPLARGTDTQYF; cdr3_nt: TGTGCCAGCTCACCACTAGCGAGGGGCACAGATACGCAGTATTTT
clone_size: NA; j_call: TRBJ1-4; v_call: TRBV27; d_call: TRBD1; cdr3_aa: CASGGRDRVREKLFF; cdr3_nt: TGTGCCAGCGGGGGCCGGGACAGGGTGAGAGAAAAACTGTTTTTT
clone_size: NA; j_call: TRBJ2-3; v_call: TRBV2; d_call: TRBD2; cdr3_aa: CAGTSGSVFRDTQYF; cdr3_nt: TGTGCCGGGACTAGCGGGAGCGTTTTCCGAGATACGCAGTATTTT
clone_size: NA; j_call: TRBJ2-7; v_call: TRBV6-1; d_call: TRBD1; cdr3_aa: CASSGFARTGLYEQYF; cdr3_nt: TGTGCCAGCAGTGGATTCGCTCGGACAGGACTTTACGAGCAGTACTTC
clone_size: once; j_call: TRBJ2-7; v_call: TRBV28; d_call: NA; cdr3_aa: CASSLCRGCEQYF; cdr3_nt: TGTGCCAGCAGTTTATGCAGAGGGTGCGAGCAGTACTTC
clone_size: once; j_call: TRBJ1-1; v_call: TRBV28; d_call: NA; cdr3_aa: CASSRRGALTEAFF; cdr3_nt: TGTGCCAGCAGCCGCCGGGGGGCTCTGACTGAAGCTTTCTTT
clone_size: NA; j_call: TRBJ2-4; v_call: TRBV7-9; d_call: NA; cdr3_aa: CASSSQYVISKNIQYF; cdr3_nt: TGTGCCAGCAGCTCACAGTACGTTATTTCCAAAAACATTCAGTACTTC
clone_size: NA; j_call: TRBJ1-1; v_call: TRBV30; d_call: NA; cdr3_aa: CAWSDTRGTEAFF; cdr3_nt: TGTGCCTGGAGTGACACCCGGGGCACTGAAGCTTTCTTT
clone_size: NA; j_call: TRBJ2-7; v_call: TRBV27; d_call: TRBD2; cdr3_aa: CASGSSGARSEQYF; cdr3_nt: TGTGCCAGCGGATCTAGCGGGGCTCGGAGCGAGCAGTACTTC
clone_size: NA; j_call: TRBJ2-2; v_call: TRBV5-1; d_call: NA; cdr3_aa: CASSLLWGPNTGELFF; cdr3_nt: TGCGCCAGCAGCTTGTTGTGGGGGCCCAACACCGGGGAGCTGTTTTTT
clone_size: NA; j_call: TRBJ2-3; v_call: TRBV19; d_call: TRBD2; cdr3_aa: CASSIRGLAASTDTQYF; cdr3_nt: TGTGCCAGTAGTATCCGAGGACTAGCGGCTAGCACAGATACGCAGTATTTT
clone_size: NA; j_call: TRBJ1-2; v_call: TRBV7-4; d_call: NA; cdr3_aa: CASSFPCQSLYGYTF; cdr3_nt: TGTGCCAGCAGCTTTCCGTGTCAGTCCTTATATGGCTACACCTTC
clone_size: NA; j_call: TRBJ2-7; v_call: TRBV30; d_call: NA; cdr3_aa: CAWKGDHSGYEQYF; cdr3_nt: TGTGCCTGGAAGGGGGACCACTCAGGCTACGAGCAGTACTTC
clone_size: NA; j_call: TRBJ2-3; v_call: TRBV7-9; d_call: NA; cdr3_aa: CASSLAAPSTDTQYF; cdr3_nt: TGTGCCAGCAGCTTAGCGGCTCCTAGCACAGATACGCAGTATTTT
clone_size: NA; j_call: TRBJ2-1; v_call: TRBV19; d_call: TRBD1; cdr3_aa: CASSDRGLPYNEQFF; cdr3_nt: TGTGCCAGTAGCGACAGGGGATTACCCTACAATGAGCAGTTCTTC
clone_size: NA; j_call: TRBJ1-1; v_call: TRBV6-2/TRBV6-3; d_call: NA; cdr3_aa: CASSYSRGSLNTEAFF; cdr3_nt: TGTGCCAGCAGTTACTCGAGAGGTTCCCTGAACACTGAAGCTTTCTTT
clone_size: once; j_call: TRBJ1-1; v_call: TRBV14; d_call: NA; cdr3_aa: CASSQGLGTEAFF; cdr3_nt: TGTGCCAGCAGCCAGGGTCTAGGAACAGAAGCTTTCTTT
clone_size: NA; j_call: TRBJ1-2; v_call: TRBV3-1/TRBV3-2; d_call: TRBD1; cdr3_aa: CASSPDRAGYGYTF; cdr3_nt: TGTGCCAGCAGCCCCGACAGGGCGGGCTATGGCTACACCTTC
clone_size: NA; j_call: TRBJ2-5; v_call: TRBV20-1; d_call: NA; cdr3_aa: CSASLETQYF; cdr3_nt: TGCAGTGCTAGTCTGGAGACCCAGTACTTC
clone_size: NA; j_call: TRBJ2-1; v_call: TRBV7-2; d_call: TRBD2; cdr3_aa: CASSLARTRSNEQFF; cdr3_nt: TGTGCCAGCAGCTTAGCGAGGACTAGGAGCAATGAGCAGTTCTTC
clone_size: NA; j_call: TRBJ1-4; v_call: TRBV11-2; d_call: TRBD1; cdr3_aa: CASSARRTGRLLELFF; cdr3_nt: TGTGCCAGCAGCGCCCGAAGGACAGGGAGGTTGTTGGAACTGTTTTTT
clone_size: NA; j_call: TRBJ1-1; v_call: TRBV6-5; d_call: NA; cdr3_aa: CASRRTGNTEAFF; cdr3_nt: TGTGCCAGCAGGCGAACGGGAAACACTGAAGCTTTCTTT
clone_size: few; j_call: TRBJ2-4; v_call: TRBV3-1/TRBV3-2; d_call: NA; cdr3_aa: CASSPKAQGTKNIQYF; cdr3_nt: TGTGCCAGCAGCCCAAAAGCTCAGGGGACCAAAAACATTCAGTACTTC